Following are 6 T cell receptor beta chains from one sample sequenced in a study of blood T cell repertoires in COVID-19. Profiling relied on immunoSEQ multiplex PCR, and the TCRdb table lists in-frame clones only, not all of them. The table has more than 85,000 clones, less than 90% seen once. The sample taken for sequencing was peripheral blood. The origin of the receptors is a woman aged 60-75 years with acute or convalescent COVID-19.

This chain connects TRBV6-5 to TRBJ2-7; the match to TRBD2 covers 7 bases. Germline V gene data show CDR1 as MNHEY and CDR2 as SVGAGI. The CDR3 consists of 14 residues. Losses at the gene ends were 6 bases for V and 2 bases for J; bases not matched to a gene: 7. CDR3 DNA sequence: TGTGCCAGCAGGGAGGGAGGGGAGGCCTACGAGCAGTACTTC. Protein product: CASREGGEAYEQYF.

The table lists this clone with a few counts. V gene TRBV5-1 combines with J gene TRBJ1-2; 8 bases agree with TRBD1. CDR3 length: 14 amino acids. V was pared by 0 bases and J by 8 bases, with 6 bases of the junction left unmatched. Germline loops: CDR1 SGHRS, CDR2 YFSETQ. CDR3 bases: TGCGCCAGCAGCTTGGCGGGACAGGAATCCGGCTACACCTTC. It is translated as CASSLAGQESGYTF.

This rearrangement joins TRBV28 to TRBJ2-3; 7 bases line up with TRBD1. V lost 7 bases, J lost 2 bases, and 15 bases stayed unmatched. The CDR3 extends over 17 amino acids. Germline CDR1 MDHEN, CDR2 SYDVKM. DNA for the CDR3: TGTGCCAGCACGGGGCAGGGGGTGAGTTGGACCACAGATACGCAGTATTTT. Protein: CASTGQGVSWTTDTQYF.

V usage is TRBV10-3 and J usage is TRBJ2-1; no clear D. The V gene's germline CDR1 is ENHRY and CDR2 SYGVKD. V shed 11 bases and J shed 5 bases, with 10 bases lying between them. The CDR3 totals 11 residues. The CDR3 nucleotides are TGTGCCGGTGCGACAAACAATGAGCAGTTCTTC. It codes for CAGATNNEQFF.

This chain links TRBV27 with TRBJ1-2; a possible D gene is TRBD1 (5 bases). The germline V gene encodes CDR1 MNHEY and CDR2 SMNVEV (reference sequence). The V and J ends lost 6 bases and 4 bases respectively, with 12 bases between them. The CDR3 is made up of 13 amino acids. The CDR3 is CASSRQGSYGYTF. The CDR3 DNA reads TGTGCCAGCAGCCGCCAGGGTTCCTATGGCTACACCTTC.

The chain recombines TRBV5-1 with TRBJ2-1; weak D call: TRBD2 (6 bases). This CDR3 comprises 12 residues. Germline CDR1 is SGHRS and CDR2 is YFSETQ. V was clipped by 2 bases and J by 10 bases, with 10 bases between them. The DNA for the CDR3 is TGCGCCAGCAGCTTCGGCGGGACCGAGCAGTTCTTC. Translated: CASSFGGTEQFF.